The TCR beta chain under discussion was sequenced for a study of early T cells in non-severe SARS-CoV-2 infection. cDNA molecules, individually, were tagged with unique molecular identifiers. TCRdb ran MiXCR on the 5' RACE reads and lists one entry per CDR3 protein. The data hold tens of thousands of distinct CDR3 sequences, with approximately 4.4% observed a single time. Sequencing was carried out using whole blood. This clonotype originated in an adult who was a healthcare worker with PCR-confirmed SARS-CoV-2 infection or an uninfected control (not recorded which).

The DNA for the CDR3 is TGCGCCAGCAGCTTGTCCCAAACAGGGTTTGGGAATGAGCAGTTCTTC. As protein: CASSLSQTGFGNEQFF. The chain has TRBV5-1 and TRBJ2-1, with D perhaps matching TRBD1 (6 bases). The CDR3 length is 16 residues. The germline V gene has CDR1 SGHRS and CDR2 YFSETQ. The germline V and J ends were trimmed by 1 base and 7 bases, with 18 bases remaining between them.